The next 22 T cell receptor beta chains were all read from a single sample in a study of technical replicates of blood from a handful of donors. The table came from immunoSEQ multiplex PCR; TCRdb's copy has only in-frame clones and leaves some out. Here the sample spans approximately 66,000 clones, approximately 88% being singletons. The specimen sequenced was PBMCs. The receptors come from a human donor in good health. Some clones in this sample may be carry-over from other donors' samples.

The sample holds a few counts of this clone. The J gene is TRBJ1-1, the V gene TRBV7-2; D remains unclear. Germline V gives CDR1 SGHTA, CDR2 FQGNSA. This CDR3 has 14 amino acids. The V end lost 1 base, the J end lost 6 bases, and 12 bases lay between the germline ends. The CDR3 sequence is CASSLVAGRAEAFF. In DNA, the CDR3 is TGTGCCAGCAGCTTAGTAGCGGGGAGAGCTGAAGCTTTCTTT.

Notes on this clone: Germline is not matched at one junction end, which may reflect a read error. V usage is TRBV7-3 and J usage is TRBJ2-7; D unclear. Germline values: CDR1 SGHTA, CDR2 FQGTGA. The CDR3 sequence is 15 residues long. CDR3 in amino acids: CASSLTFAASSEQYF. The CDR3 nucleotides are TGTGCCAGCAGCTTAACGTTTGCGGCATCCTCCGAGCAGTACTTC.

V usage is TRBV27 and J usage is TRBJ1-6; the D gene is possibly TRBD1 (5 bases). Germline lookup yields CDR1 MNHEY and CDR2 SMNVEV (reference sequence). This CDR3 is 20 amino acids long. The V and J ends lost 3 bases and 0 bases respectively, with 21 bases between them. As DNA, the CDR3 is TGTGCCAGCAGTTTTCGCCAACCGGACGGACACAGCTCCTATAATTCACCCCTCCACTTT. Amino acid sequence: CASSFRQPDGHSSYNSPLHF.

The chain has TRBV4-1 and TRBJ1-1; the D gene is possibly TRBD1 (5 bases). Trimming stripped 0 bases from V and 1 base from J, with 9 bases between. CDR3 length: 15 amino acids. From germline, CDR1 is MGHRA and CDR2 YSYEKL. As DNA, the CDR3 is TGCGCCAGCAGCCAAGACCCAGGGTCGAACACTGAAGCTTTCTTT. Residues: CASSQDPGSNTEAFF.

This clone was recorded only once. The chain recombines TRBV10-3 with TRBJ1-2, with TRBD1 identical over 8 bases. The CDR3 totals 14 residues. Looked up from germline, CDR1 is ENHRY and CDR2 is SYGVKD. V dropped 3 bases and J dropped 4; count of bases not matched to a gene: 4. The CDR3: CAISDLGQVYGYTF. The CDR3, as DNA: TGTGCCATCAGTGACTTGGGACAGGTCTATGGCTACACCTTC.

J is TRBJ2-7 and V is TRBV19; 13 positions agree with TRBD2. The junction had 8 bases not matched to a gene; V was cut back by 8 bases and J by 7 bases. Germline CDR1 reads LNHDA; CDR2 reads SQIVND (reference sequence). The CDR3 extends over 14 amino acids. The CDR3, as DNA: TGTGCCAGTCAACGACTAGCGGGAGGTGGGGAGCAGTACTTC. Amino acids: CASQRLAGGGEQYF.

The J gene is TRBJ2-7, the V gene TRBV7-9; 8 bases match TRBD2. Per the germline V gene, CDR1 is SEHNR and CDR2 is FQNEAQ (reference sequence). J gave up 2 bases and V 3 bases, and 6 bases lay outside the gene matches. The CDR3 sequence is 15 residues long. DNA for the CDR3: TGTGCCAGCAGCTTCGGGCGGGAGGTAACCTACGAGCAGTACTTC. Translating it yields CASSFGREVTYEQYF.

This chain links TRBV7-2 with TRBJ2-5; D call uncertain. V lost 2 bases to trimming and J lost 7 bases, with 8 bases between them. Germline V gene data show CDR1 as SGHTA and CDR2 as FQGNSA. The CDR3 covers 12 residues. The CDR3: CASSLNSGTQYF. The CDR3 DNA reads as TGTGCCAGCAGCTTAAATTCGGGGACCCAGTACTTC.

This sequence joins TRBV28 and TRBJ1-5, with D maybe TRBD1 (5 bases). This CDR3 has 14 residues. V dropped 6 bases and J dropped 11 bases, with 20 bases sitting between them. In germline, CDR1 is MDHEN, CDR2 SYDVKM. The CDR3: CASSPDSRLVSQHF. Here the CDR3 DNA reads TGTGCCAGCAGCCCTGACAGCCGCCTTGTGTCCCAGCATTTT. Filled out from reference TRBV28 and TRBJ1-5, the complete variable domain reads DVKVTQSSRYLVKRTGEKVFLECVQDMDHENMFWYRQDPGLGLRLIYFSYDVKMKEKGDIPEGYSVSREKKERFSLILESASTNQTSMYLCASSPDSRLVSQHFGDGTRLSIL.

This CDR3 is CASSYVRLAAYEQYF. The DNA for the CDR3 is TGTGCCAGCAGTTACGTTCGTCTAGCGGCCTACGAGCAGTACTTC. This chain links TRBV6-6 with TRBJ2-7; 7 bases are a match to TRBD2. The CDR3 is 15 amino acids. The ends lost 2 bases at V and 2 bases at J; junction bases unmatched: 6. From germline, CDR1 is MNHNY and CDR2 SVGAGI (reference sequence).

This chain links TRBV6-5 with TRBJ1-2; D is uncertain. Germline loops: CDR1 MNHEY, CDR2 SVGAGI. CDR3 length: 14 amino acids. The V end was cut by 4 bases, the J end by 2 bases, with 11 bases between. Here the CDR3 DNA reads TGTGCCAGCAGTTTCGGAGGCTTAAACTATGGCTACACCTTC. This sequence encodes CASSFGGLNYGYTF.

V and J are TRBV6-1 and TRBJ1-3; no clear D. The ends were cut back, 0 bases at V and 9 bases at J, with 12 bases in the middle. Germline-derived CDR1 and CDR2 are MNHNS and SASEGT. The CDR3 totals 14 residues. The CDR3 loop reads CASSEAGLRATIYF. The CDR3 DNA is TGTGCCAGCAGTGAAGCCGGGCTGAGGGCCACCATATATTTT.

The rearrangement uses TRBV5-6 and TRBJ1-5, with TRBD1 matching 8 bases. CDR3 length: 16 amino acids. The trim removed 4 bases at V and 0 bases at J, leaving 6 bases unmatched. Germline CDR1 is SGHDT and CDR2 is YYEEEE. Written as DNA, the CDR3 is TGTGCCAGCAGCCCCGGGACAGGACTTAGCAATCAGCCCCAGCATTTT. Translating it yields CASSPGTGLSNQPQHF.

J is TRBJ2-7 and V is TRBV30, with a tentative D call TRBD2 (5 bases). Trimming left V 5 bases short and J 7 bases short, with 12 bases between. The V gene's germline CDR1 is GTSNPN and CDR2 SVGIG (reference sequence). The CDR3 loop spans 11 amino acids. This CDR3 is CAWQTRGEQYF. CDR3 DNA sequence: TGTGCCTGGCAAACTCGGGGAGAGCAGTACTTC.

This clone showed up just once. J is TRBJ1-3 and V is TRBV19; tentative D call: TRBD1 (6 bases). Trimming shortened V by 7 bases and J by 0 bases, and 13 bases separated the two germline ends. CDR1 and CDR2 (germline): LNHDA, SQIVND (reference sequence). The CDR3 contains 15 residues. The CDR3 region has the DNA TGTGCCAGTACCCTGGGGGCAAACTCTGGAAACACCATATATTTT. Protein product: CASTLGANSGNTIYF.

This chain connects TRBV4-1 to TRBJ2-3; 10 bases map to TRBD2. The CDR3 consists of 14 residues. V shed 3 bases and J 6 bases; nucleotides not matched to a gene: 3. The germline V gene encodes CDR1 MGHRA and CDR2 YSYEKL. Written as DNA, the CDR3 is TGCGCCAGCAGCCAGACTAGCGGGTGGGATACGCAGTATTTT. Protein: CASSQTSGWDTQYF.

Many counts were recorded for this clone. The rearrangement uses TRBV4-3 and TRBJ2-2; 14 positions match TRBD2. This CDR3 has 18 residues. J lost 0 bases, V lost 1 base, and 1 base had no gene match. Per the germline V gene, CDR1 is LGHNA and CDR2 is YSLEER. The CDR3 region has the DNA TGCGCCAGCAGCCAAGGACTAGCGGGAGGGCCGAACACCGGGGAGCTGTTTTTT. This gives the protein CASSQGLAGGPNTGELFF.

V is TRBV13 and J is TRBJ1-3; no firm D call. The CDR3 loop spans 14 amino acids. The germline V gene encodes CDR1 PRHDT and CDR2 FYEKMQ (reference sequence). Trimming shortened V by 5 bases and J by 4 bases, and 12 bases separated the two germline ends. CDR3 nucleotide sequence: TGTGCCAGCAGCCAAGAGGGAGGAGGAAACACCATATATTTT. This sequence encodes CASSQEGGGNTIYF.

The genes are TRBV7-2 and TRBJ2-1; 10 bases agree with TRBD2. Per germline, CDR1 SGHTA and CDR2 FQGNSA. J gave up 1 base and V 5 bases, and 2 bases lay outside the gene matches. The CDR3 has 15 amino acids. The CDR3 here is CASSMTSGSYNEQFF. The DNA of the CDR3 is TGTGCCAGCAGCATGACTAGCGGGTCCTACAATGAGCAGTTCTTC. The full variable domain, its missing parts supplied by reference TRBV7-2 and TRBJ2-1, is GAGVSQSPSNKVTEKGKDVELRCDPISGHTALYWYRQSLGQGLEFLIYFQGNSAPDKSGLPSDRFSAERTGGSVSTLTIQRTQQEDSAVYLCASSMTSGSYNEQFFGPGTRLTVL.

This chain's CDR3 is CASSYSKGAGKNIQYF. Written as DNA, the CDR3 is TGTGCCAGCAGTTACTCGAAGGGGGCGGGCAAAAACATTCAGTACTTC. This chain links TRBV6-5 with TRBJ2-4; TRBD1 aligns across 7 bases. Germline CDR1 and CDR2: MNHEY and SVGAGI. This CDR3 has 16 residues. V gave up 0 bases and J gave up 3 bases; unmatched junction bases: 5.

This clone was observed a single time. V usage is TRBV7-3 and J usage is TRBJ2-2; 8 bases line up with TRBD1. From germline, CDR1 is SGHTA and CDR2 FQGTGA. With V trimmed by 5 bases and J by 1 base, 6 bases remained unmatched. This CDR3 has 16 amino acids. Here the CDR3 DNA reads TGTGCCAGCAGCCCCATGGGGACAGGGAACACCGGGGAGCTGTTTTTT. It specifies CASSPMGTGNTGELFF.

In the case of this clone: The same CDR3 arises from other DNA sequences in this sample as well. The chain carries TRBV6-5 and TRBJ1-2, with 8 bases lining up with TRBD1. The CDR3 extends over 15 amino acids. CDR1 is MNHEY, CDR2 SVGAGI, per germline. The V gene end was trimmed by 0 bases and the J gene end by 2 bases; junction bases not matched to a gene: 2. CDR3 DNA: TGTGCCAGCAGTTACTCGAGACAGGGGAACTATGGCTACACCTTC. It translates to CASSYSRQGNYGYTF.